This T cell receptor (beta chain) was captured in a study of CD8 T cells in Susac syndrome. Reverse transcription of 0.5 to 1 ug RNA was performed with random hexamers. Multiplex immunoSEQ PCR targeted 54 Vbeta and 13 Jbeta TCR beta segments. One entry per CDR3 protein results from TCRdb running MiXCR on the immunoSEQ multiplex PCR reads. The sample yields about 120,000 distinct CDR3 sequences, about 92% seen once. Germline-derived CDR1 and CDR2 are SGHRS and YFSETQ. The ends were cut back, 5 bases at V and 5 bases at J, with 13 bases in the middle. This CDR3 comprises 13 residues. The sample taken for sequencing was CD4+ T cells from PBMCs. The clonotype was recovered from a human donor with multiple sclerosis. This rearrangement joins TRBV5-1 to TRBJ1-1; D not certain. CDR3 sequence: CASSSIIGTEAFF. The DNA of the CDR3 is TGCGCCAGCAGTTCGATTATCGGGACTGAAGCTTTCTTT.